This T cell receptor beta chain emerged from a study of tumor-infiltrating lymphocytes in primary liver carcinoma. The CDR3 is 11 amino acids. Researchers generated TCR beta cDNA from about 460 ng of total RNA, relying on a constant-region primer. ARM-PCR was slightly modified, and three nested multiplex PCR rounds with it gave rise to the TCR beta libraries. Investigators reported that the first two PCR rounds, at around 11 cycles each, used TRBV1-TRBV30 forward primers with a C-beta reverse primer. TCRdb re-derived calls from the multiplex PCR reads in MiXCR, one entry per CDR3 protein. The data hold tens of thousands of distinct CDR3 sequences, with approximately 73% observed a single time. For each extraction, RNA and DNA were obtained together from approximately 20-30 mg of unsorted bulk tissue. On this clonotype: At one of its ends the junction is not consistent with the germline gene, which may arise from a read error.

The specimen sequenced was liver tumor tissue from sampling region 2. Subset here: tumor region T2, inferior pole. The receptor was derived from a man in his forties or fifties with primary liver carcinoma and hepatitis B virus infection. The chain couples TRBV12-3 or TRBV12-4 to TRBJ2-7, with D unclear. In DNA, the CDR3 is TGTGCCAGCAATTCCACCTACGAGCAGCACTTC. Encoded protein: CASNSTYEQHF.